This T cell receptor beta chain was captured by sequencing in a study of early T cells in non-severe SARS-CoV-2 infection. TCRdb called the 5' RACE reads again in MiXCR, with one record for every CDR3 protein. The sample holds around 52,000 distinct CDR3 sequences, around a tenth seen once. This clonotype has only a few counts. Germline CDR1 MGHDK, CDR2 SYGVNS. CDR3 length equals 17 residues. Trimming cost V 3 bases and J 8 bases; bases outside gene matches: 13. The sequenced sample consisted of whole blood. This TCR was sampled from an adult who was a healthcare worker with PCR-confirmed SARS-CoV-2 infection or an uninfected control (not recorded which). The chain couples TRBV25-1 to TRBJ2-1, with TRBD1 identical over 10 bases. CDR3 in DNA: TGTGCCAGCAGTGACCCAAGGGGGGACAGGGGTGGCCATGAGCAGTTCTTC. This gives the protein CASSDPRGDRGGHEQFF.